One sample yielded the 24 T cell receptor beta chains listed below, sequenced in a study of beta chain features in type 1 diabetes. All of the isolated RNA was reverse transcribed, so expressed TCRB transcripts were sequenced. TCRdb's copy holds only in-frame clones and misses some; the assay was immunoSEQ multiplex PCR. The sample consists of about 140,000 clones, 6.9% of them appearing once. The sample comprised central memory CD4+ T cells from blood. The receptors come from a woman aged 30 to 39 in good health.

This clone was recorded a few times. The chain has TRBV18 and TRBJ2-3, with TRBD1 matching 8 bases. CDR1 KGHSH and CDR2 LQKENI come from the germline V gene. This CDR3 is built from 16 residues. With 3 bases clipped from V and 6 bases from J, the junction kept 11 bases outside the gene matches. The DNA for the CDR3 is TGTGCCAGCTCACCCTTTGAACAGGGGGACGGGGATACGCAGTATTTT. Translating gives CASSPFEQGDGDTQYF.

The CDR3 loop is CASSLVGAGENTEAFF. The CDR3, as DNA: TGCGCCAGCAGCTTGGTTGGTGCAGGGGAGAACACTGAAGCTTTCTTT. V gene TRBV5-1 combines with J gene TRBJ1-1; a weak D match, TRBD1 (6 bases). The germline V and J ends were trimmed by 0 bases and 1 base, with 13 bases remaining between them. CDR3 length equals 16 residues. Germline CDR1 reads SGHRS; CDR2 reads YFSETQ.

J is TRBJ2-1 and V is TRBV27, with 12 nucleotides matching TRBD2. Germline-derived CDR1 and CDR2 are MNHEY and SMNVEV (reference sequence). The junction had 12 bases not matched to a gene; V was cut back by 6 bases and J by 12 bases. The CDR3 has 15 residues. Here the CDR3 reads CASRDLAGGSYTQFF. The CDR3 coding sequence is TGTGCCAGCAGGGACCTAGCGGGAGGGTCTTATACGCAGTTCTTC.

The sample holds a few counts of this clone. The V gene is TRBV5-4, the J gene TRBJ2-1; 7 bases match TRBD2. J lost 5 bases, V lost 0 bases, and 5 bases had no gene match. The CDR3 runs 15 residues. Germline-derived CDR1 and CDR2 are SGHNT and YYREEE (reference sequence). CDR3 DNA sequence: TGTGCCAGCAGCTTGGATCTAGCGGCAAACAATGAGCAGTTCTTC. It codes for CASSLDLAANNEQFF.

This chain links TRBV5-1 with TRBJ2-7; 8 positions agree with TRBD1. Germline CDR1 and CDR2: SGHRS and YFSETQ. J gave up 2 bases and V 1 base, and 8 bases lay outside the gene matches. The CDR3 has 16 amino acids. DNA for the CDR3: TGCGCCAGCAGCTTGATGACAGGGGACTCCCCCTACGAGCAGTACTTC. Its protein is CASSLMTGDSPYEQYF.

This clone has more than one count but fewer than ten. The rearrangement links TRBV28 to TRBJ2-1; 8 nucleotides line up with TRBD1. The CDR3 contains 14 residues. CDR1 MDHEN and CDR2 SYDVKM come from the germline V gene. The V gene end was trimmed by 2 bases and the J gene end by 8 bases; junction bases not matched to a gene: 5. The DNA of the CDR3 is TGTGCCAGCAGTTTAGTTCAGGGGGCGGATGAGCAGTTCTTC. Protein product: CASSLVQGADEQFF.

This clone was counted only a few times. This chain joins TRBV4-3 and TRBJ2-6; no definite D call. This CDR3 is built from 16 residues. The V end was cut by 0 bases, the J end by 2 bases, with 8 bases between. Germline assignment: CDR1 LGHNA and CDR2 YSLEER. The DNA for the CDR3 is TGCGCCAGCAGCCAAGAGGGCGTGGCTGGGGCCAACGTCCTGACTTTC. Translated, it gives CASSQEGVAGANVLTF.

This clone was observed a few times. The chain carries TRBV28 and TRBJ2-1; tentative D call: TRBD2 (5 bases). This CDR3 spans 15 amino acids. The V end lost 4 bases, the J end lost 0 bases, and 10 bases lay between the germline ends. Germline CDR1 is MDHEN and CDR2 is SYDVKM. The CDR3 bases are TGTGCCAGCAGTTCTAGCCCCCGCTCCTACAATGAGCAGTTCTTC. As protein: CASSSSPRSYNEQFF.

The chain joins TRBV19 to TRBJ1-4; D not certain. The CDR3 extends over 15 amino acids. Germline CDR1 and CDR2: LNHDA and SQIVND (reference sequence). V dropped 9 bases and J dropped 3 bases, with 17 bases sitting between them. DNA for the CDR3: TGTGCCAGCCACCGGGCGGGTGGGGCTAATGAAAAACTGTTTTTT. Residues: CASHRAGGANEKLFF.

The chain combines TRBV5-1 with TRBJ1-1; 8 bases fit TRBD1. Germline trimming cut 3 bases from V and 1 base from J; bases unmatched to any gene: 8. CDR1 and CDR2 from the germline V gene are SGHRS and YFSETQ. This CDR3 is 16 amino acids long. CDR3 coding DNA: TGCGCCAGCAGCTCGGCAGGGGGCGGGTGGAACACTGAAGCTTTCTTT. Its translation is CASSSAGGGWNTEAFF.

The V call is TRBV14, the J call TRBJ2-7, with TRBD1 identical over 10 bases. V was pared by 3 bases and J by 6 bases, with 5 bases of the junction left unmatched. The CDR3 consists of 14 residues. Germline V CDR1 and CDR2: SGHDN, FVKESK. This CDR3 reads CASSHGTGVPEQYF. As DNA, the CDR3 is TGTGCCAGCAGCCATGGGACAGGGGTACCCGAGCAGTACTTC.

J is TRBJ2-7 and V is TRBV30; the D gene is possibly TRBD2 (6 bases). In germline, CDR1 is GTSNPN, CDR2 SVGIG (reference sequence). V gave up 4 bases and J gave up 3 bases, with 16 bases separating them. CDR3 length equals 14 residues. CDR3 coding DNA: TGTGCCTGGATGCGTACGGGAGTCGTCTACGAGCAGTACTTC. It yields the protein CAWMRTGVVYEQYF.

This clone has ten or more counts. The chain recombines TRBV15 with TRBJ2-2; D is possibly TRBD1 (5 bases). The CDR3 runs 15 residues. V was clipped by 1 base and J by 0 bases, with 6 bases between them. Germline CDR1 reads LNHNV; CDR2 reads YYDKDF (reference sequence). In DNA, the CDR3 is TGTGCCACCAGCAGAGGACAGCCGAACACCGGGGAGCTGTTTTTT. It is translated as CATSRGQPNTGELFF.

The rearrangement joins TRBV5-1 to TRBJ1-2; D remains ambiguous. Germline V lookup: CDR1 SGHRS, CDR2 YFSETQ. V was cut by 4 bases and J by 0 bases, with 10 bases left in between. This CDR3 is 14 amino acids long. The DNA for the CDR3 is TGCGCCAGCAGCCCACAGAGTTCTAACTATGGCTACACCTTC. Amino acids: CASSPQSSNYGYTF.

The table lists this clone with a few counts. V usage is TRBV6-1 and J usage is TRBJ2-1; TRBD2 is a possible D gene (5 bases). Germline CDR1 is MNHNS and CDR2 is SASEGT. V was shortened by 6 bases and J by 7 bases, with 13 bases between the two germline ends. The CDR3 spans 13 residues. The CDR3 loop is CASRMRPGNEQFF. CDR3 DNA sequence: TGTGCCAGCAGGATGAGACCGGGGAATGAGCAGTTCTTC.

This clone was counted only a few times. The J gene is TRBJ2-7, the V gene TRBV5-6, with 9 positions matching TRBD2. The CDR3 sequence is 13 residues long. V trimming: 4 bases; J trimming: 2 bases; junction bases outside the gene matches: 1. Germline V CDR1 and CDR2: SGHDT, YYEEEE. This CDR3 is CASSIAGAYEQYF. Here the CDR3 DNA reads TGTGCCAGCAGCATAGCGGGGGCCTACGAGCAGTACTTC.

This chain uses TRBV19 with TRBJ1-4; D may be TRBD1 (5 bases). V was clipped by 3 bases and J by 4 bases, with 12 bases between them. Germline V CDR1 and CDR2: LNHDA, SQIVND (reference sequence). This CDR3 region has 15 residues. CDR3 in amino acids: CASSINGGFNEKLFF. CDR3 DNA: TGTGCCAGTAGTATCAACGGGGGGTTTAATGAAAAACTGTTTTTT.

This clone was found a few times. The chain carries TRBV4-1 and TRBJ2-5; TRBD2 is a possible D gene (6 bases). The germline gives CDR1 MGHRA, CDR2 YSYEKL. V was clipped by 1 base and J by 3 bases, with 15 bases between them. The CDR3 extends over 16 amino acids. CDR3 residues: CASSQGGRREEETQYF. The CDR3 DNA reads TGCGCCAGCAGCCAAGGTGGTAGGAGGGAAGAAGAGACCCAGTACTTC.

V and J are TRBV5-1 and TRBJ2-1; 9 nucleotides match TRBD2. Germline V gene lookup returns CDR1 SGHRS and CDR2 YFSETQ. V lost 4 bases to trimming and J lost 4 bases; unmatched junction nucleotides: 6. The CDR3 contains 15 residues. The CDR3: CASSNSGSGYNEQFF. CDR3 nucleotides: TGCGCCAGCAGCAATAGCGGGAGCGGGTACAATGAGCAGTTCTTC.

The genes are TRBV19 and TRBJ2-3; possibly TRBD2 for D (6 bases). V lost 7 bases and J lost 5, with 16 bases in between. Germline V gene sequence: CDR1 LNHDA, CDR2 SQIVND (reference sequence). This CDR3 contains 14 residues. As DNA, the CDR3 is TGTGCCAGTAAGGTGGGAGGTCGCGGAGATACGCAGTATTTT. This encodes CASKVGGRGDTQYF. The full variable domain, completed using reference TRBV19 and TRBJ2-3, is DGGITQSPKYLFRKEGQNVTLSCEQNLNHDAMYWYRQDPGQGLRLIYYSQIVNDFQKGDIAEGYSVSREKKESFPLTVTSAQKNPTAFYLCASKVGGRGDTQYFGPGTRLTVL.

The V gene is TRBV4-2, the J gene TRBJ2-1; no reliable D call. The germline V and J ends were trimmed by 0 bases and 3 bases, with 6 bases remaining between them. Germline CDR1 and CDR2: LGHNA and YNFKEQ. CDR3 length: 14 residues. This CDR3 is CASSQDRSYNEQFF. The CDR3 nucleotides read TGTGCCAGCAGCCAAGACAGAAGCTACAATGAGCAGTTCTTC.

The rearrangement links TRBV7-6 to TRBJ2-7; 12 positions agree with TRBD2. V was clipped by 5 bases and J by 0 bases; unmatched bases: 14. The germline gives CDR1 SGHVS, CDR2 FNYEAQ. This CDR3 spans 19 amino acids. The CDR3 DNA reads TGTGCCAGCAGCGTACCGACTAGCGGGAGTTACCTAAGCTCCTACGAGCAGTACTTC. Its translation is CASSVPTSGSYLSSYEQYF.

CDR3 loop: CASSLVTVNQETQYF. The CDR3 nucleotides read TGTGCCAGCAGCTTAGTAACTGTGAACCAAGAGACCCAGTACTTC. This chain connects TRBV7-9 to TRBJ2-5; D is undetermined. Trimming removed 1 base from V and 0 bases from J, with 9 bases in between. Germline CDR1 SEHNR, CDR2 FQNEAQ (reference sequence). The CDR3 length is 15 residues.

This clone has a count of ten or more. The chain recombines TRBV5-4 with TRBJ2-6; D might be TRBD1 (5 bases). CDR3 length: 15 residues. The germline V and J ends were trimmed by 4 bases and 4 bases, with 12 bases remaining between them. Germline V gene lookup returns CDR1 SGHNT and CDR2 YYREEE (reference sequence). CDR3 amino acids: CASSPAGAGANVLTF. The CDR3, as DNA: TGTGCCAGCAGCCCCGCTGGGGCCGGGGCCAACGTCCTGACTTTC.